The 11 T cell receptor beta chains listed next were all sequenced from one sample in a study of cytomegalovirus exposure and HLA in healthy donors. Amplification used 60 Vbeta primers and 13 Jbeta primers. Profiled with immunoSEQ multiplex PCR; TCRdb holds only in-frame clones, not every one. The sample's table shows approximately 80,000 clones. The sample comprised PBMCs. The receptors derive from a woman aged 25 to 39 in good health and CMV-seronegative.

The V call is TRBV6-6, the J call TRBJ1-5; D is ambiguous. The V gene lost 11 bases and the J gene lost 6 bases, with 14 bases spanning the gap. Germline V gene data show CDR1 as MNHNY and CDR2 as SVGAGI (reference sequence). This CDR3 comprises 12 residues. CDR3 sequence (DNA): TGTGCCCCCAATGGGTCAGGTCAGCCCCAGCATTTT. Translating gives CAPNGSGQPQHF.

The chain combines TRBV5-1 with TRBJ1-1, with D perhaps TRBD1 (5 bases). Germline CDR1 is SGHRS and CDR2 is YFSETQ. Between the trimmed V and J ends, which lost 3 bases and 0 bases, there was a span of 15 bases. This CDR3 spans 16 amino acids. DNA of the CDR3: TGCGCCAGCAGCTCCAACCCGACAGCCATGAACACTGAAGCTTTCTTT. It specifies CASSSNPTAMNTEAFF.

On this clone: At the DNA level, this CDR3 is encoded by other sequences in the same sample as well. The rearrangement uses TRBV5-1 and TRBJ2-6; no firm D call. Germline V gene sequence: CDR1 SGHRS, CDR2 YFSETQ. CDR3 size: 16 residues. Deletions cut 0 bases from V and 0 bases from J, with 7 bases between. The CDR3 region has the DNA TGCGCCAGCAGCTTGGTGGGCAGCTCTGGGGCCAACGTCCTGACTTTC. Its protein is CASSLVGSSGANVLTF.

The V and J genes are TRBV6-5 and TRBJ2-7; D is unresolved. The CDR3 sequence is 14 residues long. CDR1 and CDR2 (germline): MNHEY, SVGAGI. Trimming left V 0 bases short and J 3 bases short, with 9 bases between. The CDR3 DNA is TGTGCCAGCAGTTACTCGGCAGCTAGCTACGAGCAGTACTTC. Translation gives CASSYSAASYEQYF.

The chain links TRBV25-1 to TRBJ2-1, with 10 bases that match TRBD2. The CDR3 covers 16 residues. Germline loops: CDR1 MGHDK, CDR2 SYGVNS. J was trimmed by 2 bases and V by 4 bases; bases with no gene match: 5. CDR3 in amino acids: CASSATSGDTYNEQFF. DNA of the CDR3: TGTGCCAGCAGTGCCACTAGCGGGGATACCTACAATGAGCAGTTCTTC.

The rearrangement links TRBV30 to TRBJ2-7, with TRBD2 matching 9 bases. This CDR3 spans 16 amino acids. Losses at the gene ends were 1 base for V and 2 bases for J; bases not matched to a gene: 9. Germline V gene data show CDR1 as GTSNPN and CDR2 as SVGIG (reference sequence). The CDR3 region has the DNA TGTGCCTGGAGTGGAATTAGCGGGAGACCGGCCTACGAGCAGTACTTC. Translation: CAWSGISGRPAYEQYF.

This rearrangement joins TRBV29-1 to TRBJ2-5; D uncertain. The J call may be in error: the DNA end matches TRBJ2-7 better. Germline values: CDR1 SQVTM, CDR2 ANQGSEA. The CDR3 has 12 residues. Here the CDR3 reads CSVEDGGYEQYF. CDR3 DNA: TGCAGCGTTGAAGACGGCGGCTACGAGCAGTACTTC.

J is TRBJ2-7 and V is TRBV2; D is undetermined. V lost 4 bases and J 4 bases, leaving 11 bases between the germline ends. The CDR3 is 13 amino acids. Germline CDR1 and CDR2: SNHLY and FYNNEI. CDR3 residues: CASSAMRPYEQYF. CDR3 coding DNA: TGTGCCAGCAGTGCTATGAGGCCGTACGAGCAGTACTTC. The variable domain in full, completed from reference TRBV2 and TRBJ2-7, reads EPEVTQTPSHQVTQMGQEVILRCVPISNHLYFYWYRQILGQKVEFLVSFYNNEISEKSEIFDDQFSVERPDGSNFTLKIRSTKLEDSAMYFCASSAMRPYEQYFGPGTRLTVT.

The gene calls are TRBV5-6 and TRBJ1-5; D unclear. The CDR3 contains 14 residues. The V gene's germline CDR1 is SGHDT and CDR2 YYEEEE. The V gene lost 5 bases and the J gene lost 1 base, with 10 bases spanning the gap. CDR3 residues: CASSRRGSNQPQHF. The CDR3 region has the DNA TGTGCCAGCAGTCGACGGGGAAGCAATCAGCCCCAGCATTTT.

The V and J genes are TRBV5-1 and TRBJ2-7; 8 bases are a match to TRBD2. CDR3 length equals 16 residues. The trim removed 0 bases at V and 3 bases at J, leaving 8 bases unmatched. Per germline, CDR1 SGHRS and CDR2 YFSETQ. This chain's CDR3 is CASSLVAGGPGYEQYF. CDR3 bases: TGCGCCAGCAGCTTGGTGGCGGGAGGCCCGGGCTACGAGCAGTACTTC.

This sequence joins TRBV6-6 and TRBJ2-7; 11 bases match TRBD2. Germline CDR1 MNHNY, CDR2 SVGAGI (reference sequence). Unmatched junction bases numbered 5, after V lost 6 bases and J lost 4 bases. This CDR3 spans 14 amino acids. CDR3 in DNA: TGTGCCAGCAGCCCCGGGACTAGCGGTTACGAGCAGTACTTC. Translating it yields CASSPGTSGYEQYF.